This T cell receptor beta chain emerged from a study of control samples from healthy donors and cancer patients. This CDR3 contains 14 residues. Germline CDR1 MGHRA, CDR2 YSYEKL. V was pared by 0 bases and J by 2 bases, with 5 bases between. TCRdb's copy holds only in-frame clones and misses some; the assay was immunoSEQ multiplex PCR. Of roughly 400,000 clones listed, around 90% are singletons. This rearrangement joins TRBV4-1 to TRBJ1-5, with D hard to call. The clonotype was recovered from a man aged 35 to 55 with head and neck cancer. Specimen: PBMCs. CDR3 bases: TGCGCCAGCAGCCAAGAGTGGGGCAATCAGCCCCAGCATTTT. Amino acid sequence: CASSQEWGNQPQHF.